This TCR beta chain was documented in a study of shared clonotypes between healthy human individuals. Overall study results and limits: Naive subsets generally had larger estimated richness than memory subsets.

Clones were read by immunoSEQ multiplex PCR, and TCRdb kept only the in-frame ones, dropping some. The sample records over 1.5 million clones, approximately 98% being singletons. Regarding this clone: Its target is unknown.

There are 13 residues in the CDR3. Germline trimming cut 5 bases from V and 6 bases from J; bases unmatched to any gene: 4. The germline gives CDR1 MNHNS, CDR2 SASEGT. Sequencing was carried out using naive CD4+ T cells sorted from blood. As for subset: CD45RA+ positively selected. The receptor was isolated from a man aged 25 to 40 in good health. The chain employs TRBV6-1 and TRBJ2-3; 8 bases are shared with TRBD1. CDR3 region: CASSLDREDTQYF. The CDR3 DNA sequence: TGTGCCAGCAGTTTGGACAGGGAGGATACGCAGTATTTT.